This T cell receptor (beta chain) was recorded in a study of T cells after yellow fever vaccination. Study-wide results and limits: In post-booster samples, most primary-vaccination clones reappeared (just under 98% CD4, 88% CD8).

TCR cDNA was made by 5'RACE template switching, adding a universal primer site and UMIs. TCRdb independently ran MiXCR on the 5' RACE reads; one entry per CDR3 protein. The table shows some 600,000 distinct CDR3 sequences, with 17% occurring only once. This CDR3 spans 13 amino acids. This clonotype was detected many times. Its antigen is unidentified. Compared with germline, one end of the junction differs, possibly owing to a read error. Sequencing used PBMCs, obtained 5 days after the first yellow fever vaccination. The receptor was derived from a man aged 18 to 30 who received the YFV17D yellow fever vaccine. The chain is built from TRBV12-3 or TRBV12-4 and TRBJ1-1; D possibly corresponds to TRBD1 (5 bases). The CDR3 is CASSLSGGTEAFF. DNA for the CDR3: TGCGCCAGCAGCTTGTCCGGGGGGACTGAAGCTTTCTTT.